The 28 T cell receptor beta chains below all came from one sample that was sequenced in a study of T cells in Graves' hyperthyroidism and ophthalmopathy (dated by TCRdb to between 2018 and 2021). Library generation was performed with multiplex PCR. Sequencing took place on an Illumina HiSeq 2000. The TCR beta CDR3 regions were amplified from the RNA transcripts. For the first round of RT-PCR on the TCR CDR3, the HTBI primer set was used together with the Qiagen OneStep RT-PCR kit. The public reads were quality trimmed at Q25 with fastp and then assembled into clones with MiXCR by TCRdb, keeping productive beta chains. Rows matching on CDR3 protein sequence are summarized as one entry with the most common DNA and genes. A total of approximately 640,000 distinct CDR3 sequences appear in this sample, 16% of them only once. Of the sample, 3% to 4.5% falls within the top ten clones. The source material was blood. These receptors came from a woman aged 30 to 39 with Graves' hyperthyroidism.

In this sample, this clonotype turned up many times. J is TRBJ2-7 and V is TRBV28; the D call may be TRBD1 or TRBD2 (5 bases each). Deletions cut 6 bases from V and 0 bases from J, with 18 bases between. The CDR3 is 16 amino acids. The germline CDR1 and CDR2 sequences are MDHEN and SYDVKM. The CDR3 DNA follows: TGTGCCAGCAGCCGGCCCGGGACCACCAGCTCCTACGAGCAGTACTTC. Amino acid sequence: CASSRPGTTSSYEQYF.

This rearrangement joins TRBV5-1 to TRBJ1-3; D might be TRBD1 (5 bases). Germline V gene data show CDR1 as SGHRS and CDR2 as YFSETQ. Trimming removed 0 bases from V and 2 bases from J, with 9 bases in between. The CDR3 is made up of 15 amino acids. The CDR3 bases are TGCGCCAGCAGCTTGGACGGGGCAGCTGGAAACACCATATATTTT. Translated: CASSLDGAAGNTIYF.

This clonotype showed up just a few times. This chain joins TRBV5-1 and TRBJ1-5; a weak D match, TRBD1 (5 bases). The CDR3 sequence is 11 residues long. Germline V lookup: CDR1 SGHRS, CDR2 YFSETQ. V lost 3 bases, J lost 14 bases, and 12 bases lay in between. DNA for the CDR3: TGCGCCAGCAGCTCCCGGGACGGCGAGCATTTT. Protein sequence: CASSSRDGEHF.

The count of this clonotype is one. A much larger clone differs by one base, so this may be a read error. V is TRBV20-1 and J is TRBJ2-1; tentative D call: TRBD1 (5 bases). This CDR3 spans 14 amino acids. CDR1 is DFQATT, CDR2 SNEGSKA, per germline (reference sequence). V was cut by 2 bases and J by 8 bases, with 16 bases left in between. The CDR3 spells CSARSRVANDEQFF. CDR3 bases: TGCAGTGCTAGATCCAGGGTCGCGAACGATGAGCAGTTCTTC.

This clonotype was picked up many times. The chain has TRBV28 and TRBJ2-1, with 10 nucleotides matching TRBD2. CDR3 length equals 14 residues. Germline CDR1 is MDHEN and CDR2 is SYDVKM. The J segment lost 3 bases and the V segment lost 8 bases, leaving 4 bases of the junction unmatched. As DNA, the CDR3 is TGTGCCAGCGGACTAGCGGTCCTCTACAATGAGCAGTTCTTC. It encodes CASGLAVLYNEQFF.

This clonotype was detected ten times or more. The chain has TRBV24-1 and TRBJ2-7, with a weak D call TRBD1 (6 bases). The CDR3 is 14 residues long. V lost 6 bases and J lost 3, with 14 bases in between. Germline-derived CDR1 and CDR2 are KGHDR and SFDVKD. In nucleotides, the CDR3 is TGTGCCACCAGTTCAGGGGACACCGTCTACGAGCAGTACTTC. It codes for CATSSGDTVYEQYF.

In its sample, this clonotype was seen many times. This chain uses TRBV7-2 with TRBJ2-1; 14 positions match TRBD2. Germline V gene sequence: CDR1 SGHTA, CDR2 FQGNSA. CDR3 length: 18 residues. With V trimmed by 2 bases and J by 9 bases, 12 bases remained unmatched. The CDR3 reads CASSLISLGLAGAPEQFF. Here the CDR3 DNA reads TGTGCCAGCAGCTTAATTTCTTTGGGACTAGCGGGAGCCCCTGAGCAGTTCTTC.

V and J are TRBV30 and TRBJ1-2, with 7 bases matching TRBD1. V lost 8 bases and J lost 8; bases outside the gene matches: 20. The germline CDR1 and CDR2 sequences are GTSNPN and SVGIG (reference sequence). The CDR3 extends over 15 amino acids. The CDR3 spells CAGPGRQGLAGGYTF. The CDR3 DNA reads TGTGCCGGTCCCGGGAGACAGGGCTTGGCAGGGGGCTACACCTTC.

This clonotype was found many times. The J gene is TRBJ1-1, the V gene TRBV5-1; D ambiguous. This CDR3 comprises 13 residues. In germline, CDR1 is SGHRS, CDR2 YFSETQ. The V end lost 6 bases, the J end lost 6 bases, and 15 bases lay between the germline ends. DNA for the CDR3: TGCGCCAGCAAGGTCCTTGGTCACCCTGAAGCTTTCTTT. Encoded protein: CASKVLGHPEAFF.

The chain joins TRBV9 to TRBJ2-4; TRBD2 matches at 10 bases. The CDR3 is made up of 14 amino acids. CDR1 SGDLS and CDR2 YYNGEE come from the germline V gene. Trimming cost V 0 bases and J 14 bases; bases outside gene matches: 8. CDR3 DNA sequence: TGTGCCAGCAGCGTAGTCCCAGCGGGGGGGTATGAGTACTTC. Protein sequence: CASSVVPAGGYEYF. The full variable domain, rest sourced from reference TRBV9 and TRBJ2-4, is DSGVTQTPKHLITATGQRVTLRCSPRSGDLSVYWYQQSLDQGLQFLIQYYNGEERAKGNILERFSAQQFPDLHSELNLSSLELGDSALYFCASSVVPAGGYEYFGAGTRLSVL.

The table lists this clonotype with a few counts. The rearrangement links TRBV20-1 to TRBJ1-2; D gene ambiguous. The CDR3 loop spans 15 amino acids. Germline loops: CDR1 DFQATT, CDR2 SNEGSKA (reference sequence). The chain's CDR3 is CRPGFGRRTNYGYTF. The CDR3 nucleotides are TGCAGGCCGGGCTTTGGACGGCGAACTAACTATGGCTACACCTTC.

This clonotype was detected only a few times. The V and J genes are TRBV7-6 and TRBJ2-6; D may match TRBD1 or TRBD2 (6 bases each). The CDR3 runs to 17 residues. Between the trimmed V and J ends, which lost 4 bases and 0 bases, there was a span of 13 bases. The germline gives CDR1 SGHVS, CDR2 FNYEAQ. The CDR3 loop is CASSSRGPSSGANVLTF. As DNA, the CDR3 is TGTGCCAGCAGCTCCCGGGGGCCCAGCTCTGGGGCCAACGTCCTGACTTTC.

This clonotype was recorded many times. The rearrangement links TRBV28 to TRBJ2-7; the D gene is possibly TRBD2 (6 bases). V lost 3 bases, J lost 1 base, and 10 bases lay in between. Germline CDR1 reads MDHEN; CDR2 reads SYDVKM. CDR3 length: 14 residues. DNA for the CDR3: TGTGCCAGCAGTTTGGCGGGGTTTTCCTACGAGCAGTACTTC. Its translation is CASSLAGFSYEQYF.

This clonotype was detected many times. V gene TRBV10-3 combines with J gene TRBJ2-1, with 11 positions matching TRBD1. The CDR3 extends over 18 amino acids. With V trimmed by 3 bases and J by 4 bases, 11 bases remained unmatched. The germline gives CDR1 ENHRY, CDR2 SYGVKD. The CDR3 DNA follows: TGTGCCATCAGTGACAAGTCCCGGGACAGGGGGGGGTACAATGAGCAGTTCTTC. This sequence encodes CAISDKSRDRGGYNEQFF.

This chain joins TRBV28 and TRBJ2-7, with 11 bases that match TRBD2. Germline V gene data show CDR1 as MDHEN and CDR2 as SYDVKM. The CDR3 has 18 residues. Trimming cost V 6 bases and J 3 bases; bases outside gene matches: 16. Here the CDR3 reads CASRGSGRAGRKFYEQYF. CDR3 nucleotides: TGTGCCAGCAGGGGTAGCGGGAGGGCTGGTCGTAAATTCTACGAGCAGTACTTC.

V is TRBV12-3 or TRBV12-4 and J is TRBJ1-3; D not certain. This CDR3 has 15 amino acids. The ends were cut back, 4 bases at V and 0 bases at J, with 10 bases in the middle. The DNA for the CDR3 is TGTGCCAGCAGTTATCAGAGTAACTCTGGAAACACCATATATTTT. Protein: CASSYQSNSGNTIYF.

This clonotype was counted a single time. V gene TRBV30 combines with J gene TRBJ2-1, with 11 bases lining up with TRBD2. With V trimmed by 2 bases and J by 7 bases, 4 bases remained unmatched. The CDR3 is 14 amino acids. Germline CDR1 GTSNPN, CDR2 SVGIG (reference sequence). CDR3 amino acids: CAWSSSGRGNEQFF. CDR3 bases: TGTGCCTGGAGTAGTAGCGGGAGGGGGAATGAGCAGTTCTTC.

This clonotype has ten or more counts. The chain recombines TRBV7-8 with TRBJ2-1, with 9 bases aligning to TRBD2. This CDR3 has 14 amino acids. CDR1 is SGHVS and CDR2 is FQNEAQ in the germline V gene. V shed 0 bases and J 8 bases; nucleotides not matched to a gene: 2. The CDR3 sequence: CASSLAVAGDEQFF. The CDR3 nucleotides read TGTGCCAGCAGCTTAGCGGTAGCGGGAGATGAGCAGTTCTTC.

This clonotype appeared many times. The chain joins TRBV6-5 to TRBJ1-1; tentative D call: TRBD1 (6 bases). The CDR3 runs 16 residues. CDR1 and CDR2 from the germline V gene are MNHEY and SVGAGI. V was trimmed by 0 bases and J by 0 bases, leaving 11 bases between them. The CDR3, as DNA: TGTGCCAGCAGTTACTCACTAGGGGGGGTGAACACTGAAGCTTTCTTT. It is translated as CASSYSLGGVNTEAFF.

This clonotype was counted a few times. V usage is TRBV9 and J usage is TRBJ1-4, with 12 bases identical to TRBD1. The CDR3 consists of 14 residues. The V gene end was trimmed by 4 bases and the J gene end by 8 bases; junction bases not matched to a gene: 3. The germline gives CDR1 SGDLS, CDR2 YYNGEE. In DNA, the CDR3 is TGTGCCAGCAGCCAGGGACAGGGGGCGGAAAAACTGTTTTTT. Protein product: CASSQGQGAEKLFF.

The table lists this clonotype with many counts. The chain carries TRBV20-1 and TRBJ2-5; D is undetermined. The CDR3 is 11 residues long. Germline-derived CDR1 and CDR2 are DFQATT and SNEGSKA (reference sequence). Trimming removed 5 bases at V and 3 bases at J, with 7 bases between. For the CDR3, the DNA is TGCAGTGCTGGCCCTAAAGAGACCCAGTACTTC. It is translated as CSAGPKETQYF.

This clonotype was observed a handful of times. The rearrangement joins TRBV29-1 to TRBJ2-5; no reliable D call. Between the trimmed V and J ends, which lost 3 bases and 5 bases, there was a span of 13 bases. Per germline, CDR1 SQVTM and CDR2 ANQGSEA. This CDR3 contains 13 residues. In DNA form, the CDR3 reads TGCAGCGTTGATTGGCCCTATGAGGAGACCCAGTACTTC. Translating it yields CSVDWPYEETQYF.

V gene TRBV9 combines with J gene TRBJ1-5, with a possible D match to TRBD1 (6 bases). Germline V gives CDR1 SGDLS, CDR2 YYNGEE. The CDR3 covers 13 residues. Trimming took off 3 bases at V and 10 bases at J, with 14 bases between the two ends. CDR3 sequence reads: CASSGGGIGPQHF. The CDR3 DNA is TGTGCCAGCAGCGGAGGGGGGATAGGCCCCCAGCATTTT. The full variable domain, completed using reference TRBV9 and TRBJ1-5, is DSGVTQTPKHLITATGQRVTLRCSPRSGDLSVYWYQQSLDQGLQFLIQYYNGEERAKGNILERFSAQQFPDLHSELNLSSLELGDSALYFCASSGGGIGPQHFGDGTRLSIL.

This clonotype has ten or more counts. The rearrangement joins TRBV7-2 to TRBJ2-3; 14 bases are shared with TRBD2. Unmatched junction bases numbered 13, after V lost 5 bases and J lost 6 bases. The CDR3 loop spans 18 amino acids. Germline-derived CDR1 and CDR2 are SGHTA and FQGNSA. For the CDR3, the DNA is TGTGCCAGCAGCCTTGAAACACGGACTAGCGGGAGGTGGGATACGCAGTATTTT. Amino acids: CASSLETRTSGRWDTQYF.

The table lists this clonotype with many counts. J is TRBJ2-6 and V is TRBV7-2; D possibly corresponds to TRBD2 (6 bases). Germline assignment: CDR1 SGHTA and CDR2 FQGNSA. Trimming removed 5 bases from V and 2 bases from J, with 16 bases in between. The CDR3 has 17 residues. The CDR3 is CASSVPGGKTGANVLTF. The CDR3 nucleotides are TGTGCCAGCAGCGTACCGGGCGGGAAGACTGGGGCCAACGTCCTGACTTTC.

The DNA of the CDR3 is TGTGCCAGCAGCGCGTGGGAGATCTCCTACAATGAGCAGTTCTTC. Protein sequence: CASSAWEISYNEQFF. The chain employs TRBV9 and TRBJ2-1; D is possibly TRBD2 (5 bases). The CDR3 is 15 amino acids. From germline, CDR1 is SGDLS and CDR2 YYNGEE. Trimming pared 3 bases from V and 0 bases from J, leaving 10 bases between.

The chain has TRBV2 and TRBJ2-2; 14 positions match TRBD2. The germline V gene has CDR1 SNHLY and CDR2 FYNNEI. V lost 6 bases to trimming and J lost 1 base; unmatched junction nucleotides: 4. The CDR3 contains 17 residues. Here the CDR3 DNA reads TGTGCCAGCAGGGGACTAGCGGGAGATCGGAACACCGGGGAGCTGTTTTTT. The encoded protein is CASRGLAGDRNTGELFF.

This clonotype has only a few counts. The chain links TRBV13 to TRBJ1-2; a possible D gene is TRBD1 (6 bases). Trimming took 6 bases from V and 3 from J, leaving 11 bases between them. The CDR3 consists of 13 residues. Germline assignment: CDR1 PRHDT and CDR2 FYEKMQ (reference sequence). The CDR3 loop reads CASSKRGYYGYTF. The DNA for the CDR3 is TGTGCCAGCAGTAAGAGGGGGTACTATGGCTACACCTTC. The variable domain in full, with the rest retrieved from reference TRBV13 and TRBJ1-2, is AAGVIQSPRHLIKEKRETATLKCYPIPRHDTVYWYQQGPGQDPQFLISFYEKMQSDKGSIPDRFSAQQFSDYHSELNMSSLELGDSALYFCASSKRGYYGYTFGSGTRLTVV.